The sequence of this TCR beta chain was determined in a study of CD8 T cells in Susac syndrome. RNA was extracted with the RNeasy kit, and a quantity of about 0.45 to 1 ug was reverse transcribed using random hexamers. TCRdb re-called the immunoSEQ multiplex PCR reads with MiXCR, one entry per CDR3 protein. Seen here are 150,000 or so distinct CDR3 sequences, just under 95% observed once, and the top ten hold over 0.12%. Germline loops: CDR1 SGHNT, CDR2 YYREEE (reference sequence). The CDR3 has 16 amino acids. Trimming pared 0 bases from V and 0 bases from J, leaving 10 bases between. Healthy donors constituted the control group, matched for age and sex.

The receptor was isolated from a human donor in good health. The rearrangement uses TRBV5-4 and TRBJ2-1; no clear D gene. The sequenced sample consisted of CD4+ T cells from PBMCs. The CDR3 here is CASSLAGAPSYNEQFF. The CDR3 DNA sequence: TGTGCCAGCAGCTTGGCCGGCGCCCCCTCCTACAATGAGCAGTTCTTC.